One and the same sample provided the 24 T cell receptor beta chains below, sequenced in a study of T cell changes during pregnancy in multiple sclerosis. Some clones are missing from TCRdb's copy, which holds only in-frame ones; the method was immunoSEQ multiplex PCR. The sample records approximately 60,000 clones, 90% being singletons. This material consisted of peripheral blood, taken in the third trimester of pregnancy. The origin of the receptors is a female donor in good health, enrolled as a control in a pregnancy study.

This clone was seen only once. The rearrangement links TRBV5-4 to TRBJ2-5, with a weak D call TRBD2 (7 bases). Germline CDR1 SGHNT, CDR2 YYREEE (reference sequence). The length of the CDR3 is 15 residues. V shed 2 bases and J shed 1 base, with 12 bases lying between them. CDR3 nucleotides: TGTGCCAGCAGCTTAAACAGGGAGGGCCAAGAGACCCAGTACTTC. Protein product: CASSLNREGQETQYF.

V and J are TRBV7-2 and TRBJ1-4, with 10 positions matching TRBD1. J lost 5 bases, V lost 7 bases, and 4 bases had no gene match. In germline, CDR1 is SGHTA, CDR2 FQGNSA. This CDR3 comprises 14 residues. The chain's CDR3 is CASTGDRGNEKLFF. CDR3 DNA: TGTGCCAGCACGGGGGACAGGGGCAATGAAAAACTGTTTTTT.

The rearrangement joins TRBV27 to TRBJ1-2; 9 bases line up with TRBD1. V dropped 2 bases and J dropped 4; count of bases not matched to a gene: 2. Germline V gene lookup returns CDR1 MNHEY and CDR2 SMNVEV (reference sequence). CDR3 length: 14 amino acids. The CDR3 nucleotides read TGTGCCAGCAGTTTAGGACAGGGGACCTATGGCTACACCTTC. Translation: CASSLGQGTYGYTF.

The J gene is TRBJ2-7, the V gene TRBV27, with D perhaps TRBD1 (6 bases). Deletions cut 3 bases from V and 4 bases from J, with 16 bases between. The CDR3 spans 15 residues. Germline V gives CDR1 MNHEY, CDR2 SMNVEV (reference sequence). Here the CDR3 DNA reads TGTGCCAGCAGTTTGGGCTTTGGGGGCCAATACGAGCAGTACTTC. Translating gives CASSLGFGGQYEQYF.

V usage is TRBV5-4 and J usage is TRBJ2-1; TRBD2 matches 12 bases. The J segment lost 4 bases and the V segment lost 4 bases, leaving 6 bases of the junction unmatched. The CDR3 is 16 amino acids. Germline lookup yields CDR1 SGHNT and CDR2 YYREEE (reference sequence). CDR3 DNA: TGTGCCAGCAGCCCCCGACTAGCGGGAGAATACAATGAGCAGTTCTTC. As protein: CASSPRLAGEYNEQFF.

The chain couples TRBV30 to TRBJ1-5; unclear D gene. The V gene lost 1 base and the J gene lost 1 base, with 5 bases spanning the gap. The CDR3 length is 13 residues. Germline V lookup: CDR1 GTSNPN, CDR2 SVGIG (reference sequence). CDR3 residues: CAWSEESNQPQHF. In DNA, the CDR3 is TGTGCCTGGAGTGAAGAGAGCAATCAGCCCCAGCATTTT.

This chain uses TRBV2 with TRBJ2-1, with 15 bases identical to TRBD2. With V trimmed by 3 bases and J by 5 bases, 11 bases remained unmatched. In germline, CDR1 is SNHLY, CDR2 FYNNEI. This CDR3 is built from 19 residues. The CDR3 DNA reads TGTGCCAGCAGTGAGGATGGACTAGCGGGAGGGCCTAGAAACAATGAGCAGTTCTTC. Translation gives CASSEDGLAGGPRNNEQFF.

This chain joins TRBV15 and TRBJ1-1; no firm D call. V was clipped by 9 bases and J by 4 bases, with 15 bases between them. The CDR3 sequence is 13 residues long. Germline CDR1 reads LNHNV; CDR2 reads YYDKDF (reference sequence). CDR3 amino acids: CATSREKSTEAFF. The CDR3 coding sequence is TGTGCCACTAGCCGGGAAAAATCCACTGAAGCTTTCTTT.

This rearrangement joins TRBV6-1 to TRBJ1-2; perhaps TRBD1 as D (5 bases). Germline lookup yields CDR1 MNHNS and CDR2 SASEGT. This CDR3 contains 15 residues. V was shortened by 2 bases and J by 8 bases, with 18 bases between the two germline ends. The CDR3 coding sequence is TGTGCCAGCAGTGAATTAGGCCGCGGGGGAGGAGGCTACACCTTC. It encodes CASSELGRGGGGYTF.

The rearrangement uses TRBV5-1 and TRBJ2-1, with 10 nucleotides matching TRBD1. The trim removed 5 bases at V and 6 bases at J, leaving 5 bases unmatched. The CDR3 has 14 residues. Germline CDR1 SGHRS, CDR2 YFSETQ. In DNA form, the CDR3 reads TGCGCCAGCAGGCCGGGACAGGGGATCAATGAGCAGTTCTTC. Translation gives CASRPGQGINEQFF.

The gene calls are TRBV11-2 and TRBJ2-7, with 9 nucleotides matching TRBD1. V shed 5 bases and J 4 bases; nucleotides not matched to a gene: 9. Per the germline V gene, CDR1 is SGHAT and CDR2 is FQNNGV. The length of the CDR3 is 15 residues. The CDR3 coding sequence is TGTGCCAGCAGCCCCCGGGACAGGGCCTCGTACGAGCAGTACTTC. As protein: CASSPRDRASYEQYF.

The chain has TRBV9 and TRBJ1-1; D uncertain. V lost 6 bases and J lost 0, with 12 bases in between. Germline V gives CDR1 SGDLS, CDR2 YYNGEE. The CDR3 is made up of 14 amino acids. For the CDR3, the DNA is TGTGCCAGCACCCGGGAGGGATTGAACACTGAAGCTTTCTTT. This encodes CASTREGLNTEAFF.

CDR3 residues: CASSLGSGGPPSYNEQFF. CDR3 coding DNA: TGTGCCAGCAGCTTGGGTAGCGGGGGGCCCCCTTCCTACAATGAGCAGTTCTTC. The chain uses TRBV5-6 and TRBJ2-1, with TRBD2 matching 10 bases. The V gene's germline CDR1 is SGHDT and CDR2 YYEEEE. Trimming at V came to 0 bases and at J to 1 base, leaving 7 bases not matched to a gene. This CDR3 has 18 amino acids.

A note on this clone: Given a far larger clone just one base away, this is likely a sequencing read error. Other DNA sequences in this specimen translate into the identical CDR3. This chain joins TRBV5-4 and TRBJ2-1; TRBD2 matches 9 bases. There are 14 residues in the CDR3. Germline lookup yields CDR1 SGHNT and CDR2 YYREEE (reference sequence). After removal of 4 bases from V and 5 bases from J, the junction contained 4 bases not matched to a gene. Here the CDR3 reads CASSLGLADNEQFF. Written as DNA, the CDR3 is TGTGCCAGCAGCCTGGGACTAGCAGACAATGAGCAGTTCTTC.

The V gene is TRBV11-2, the J gene TRBJ2-5; perhaps TRBD2 as D (5 bases). In germline, CDR1 is SGHAT, CDR2 FQNNGV. V gave up 6 bases and J gave up 5 bases, with 16 bases separating them. The CDR3 is made up of 14 amino acids. CDR3 loop: CASRSLGERETQYF. CDR3 nucleotides: TGTGCCAGCAGGTCATTGGGAGAGCGGGAGACCCAGTACTTC. Full variable domain (outside the CDR3, taken from reference TRBV11-2 and TRBJ2-5): EAGVAQSPRYKIIEKRQSVAFWCNPISGHATLYWYQQILGQGPKLLIQFQNNGVVDDSQLPKDRFSAERLKGVDSTLKIQPAKLEDSAVYLCASRSLGERETQYFGPGTRLLVL.

The V call is TRBV30, the J call TRBJ1-1; the D gene is possibly TRBD1 (5 bases). This CDR3 contains 14 residues. Deletions cut 2 bases from V and 11 bases from J, with 21 bases between. Germline V gives CDR1 GTSNPN, CDR2 SVGIG (reference sequence). In DNA form, the CDR3 reads TGTGCCTGGAGTCAGCCCGGGGCGGGAGCTTCGGCTTTCTTT. Protein product: CAWSQPGAGASAFF.

V and J are TRBV4-1 and TRBJ2-7; 9 bases are a match to TRBD2. The germline V gene has CDR1 MGHRA and CDR2 YSYEKL. Trimming took 1 base from V and 3 from J; bases not matched to a gene: 7. The CDR3 extends over 16 amino acids. As DNA, the CDR3 is TGCGCCAGCAGCCAAGTGATAGCGGGAGCCCGCTACGAGCAGTACTTC. It encodes CASSQVIAGARYEQYF.

CDR3 amino acids: CASDPGGSYNEQFF. The CDR3 region has the DNA TGCGCCAGCGATCCGGGCGGGTCCTACAATGAGCAGTTCTTC. V usage is TRBV5-1 and J usage is TRBJ2-1; a possible D gene is TRBD2 (5 bases). The length of the CDR3 is 14 residues. CDR1 and CDR2 (germline): SGHRS, YFSETQ. V shed 7 bases and J shed 1 base, with 12 bases lying between them.

This chain joins TRBV5-1 and TRBJ2-1; 13 nucleotides line up with TRBD2. The CDR3 covers 14 residues. Germline V CDR1 and CDR2: SGHRS, YFSETQ. After removal of 9 bases from V and 8 bases from J, the junction contained 8 bases not matched to a gene. The CDR3 region is CATALAGGPDEQFF. Here the CDR3 DNA reads TGCGCCACCGCACTAGCGGGAGGGCCGGATGAGCAGTTCTTC.

CDR3 region: CASSPPWAGRGEQYF. The DNA for the CDR3 is TGTGCCAGCAGCCCCCCCTGGGCCGGGCGGGGCGAGCAGTACTTC. The V gene is TRBV5-6, the J gene TRBJ2-7; tentative D call: TRBD2 (6 bases). Germline V gene data show CDR1 as SGHDT and CDR2 as YYEEEE. V shed 4 bases and J shed 6 bases, with 20 bases lying between them. This CDR3 has 15 amino acids.

The rearrangement joins TRBV29-1 to TRBJ2-7; 9 nucleotides agree with TRBD1. V shed 2 bases and J 2 bases; nucleotides not matched to a gene: 4. Germline V gene sequence: CDR1 SQVTM, CDR2 ANQGSEA. This CDR3 spans 14 amino acids. DNA of the CDR3: TGCAGCGTTGAAATCGGACAGGGGACCTACGAGCAGTACTTC. This encodes CSVEIGQGTYEQYF.

The chain has TRBV30 and TRBJ2-7, with D unclear. The CDR3 runs 11 residues. The V and J ends lost 0 bases and 7 bases respectively, with 7 bases between them. Germline V gene lookup returns CDR1 GTSNPN and CDR2 SVGIG (reference sequence). The CDR3 sequence: CAWSVIGEQYF. CDR3 nucleotide sequence: TGTGCCTGGAGTGTAATCGGTGAGCAGTACTTC.

V gene TRBV10-1 combines with J gene TRBJ2-1; 9 bases are shared with TRBD2. Trimming took 4 bases from V and 4 from J; bases not matched to a gene: 5. The CDR3 extends over 15 amino acids. From germline, CDR1 is WNHNN and CDR2 SYGVQD (reference sequence). CDR3 amino acids: CASSGQRGAYNEQFF. CDR3 nucleotides: TGCGCCAGCAGTGGTCAGCGGGGGGCGTACAATGAGCAGTTCTTC.

The chain joins TRBV29-1 to TRBJ2-7; the D gene is possibly TRBD2 (6 bases). Trimming cost V 7 bases and J 1 base, with 11 bases left between them. The length of the CDR3 is 12 residues. Germline V gene sequence: CDR1 SQVTM, CDR2 ANQGSEA. The CDR3 sequence: CSASADSYEQYF. CDR3 DNA: TGCAGCGCTAGCGCCGATTCCTACGAGCAGTACTTC.